The following is a T cell receptor beta chain sequence with its context. The sample is drawn from a study of shared clonotypes between healthy human individuals. Only in-frame clones appear in the TCRdb table, and some are missing; sequencing was by immunoSEQ multiplex PCR. This sample has around 510,000 clones, with about 80% found just once. The CDR3 runs to 15 residues. Germline CDR1 is MNHEY and CDR2 is SVGAGI. J lost 2 bases, V lost 6 bases, and 7 bases had no gene match. This chain uses TRBV6-5 with TRBJ1-1; 9 positions agree with TRBD1. The sequenced sample consisted of PBMCs. The sequence derives from a middle-aged woman in good health. Some clones in this sample may be carry-over from other donors' samples. CDR3 DNA: TGTGCCAGCAGGGCGGACAGGGGTAGAAACACTGAAGCTTTCTTT. It yields the protein CASRADRGRNTEAFF.